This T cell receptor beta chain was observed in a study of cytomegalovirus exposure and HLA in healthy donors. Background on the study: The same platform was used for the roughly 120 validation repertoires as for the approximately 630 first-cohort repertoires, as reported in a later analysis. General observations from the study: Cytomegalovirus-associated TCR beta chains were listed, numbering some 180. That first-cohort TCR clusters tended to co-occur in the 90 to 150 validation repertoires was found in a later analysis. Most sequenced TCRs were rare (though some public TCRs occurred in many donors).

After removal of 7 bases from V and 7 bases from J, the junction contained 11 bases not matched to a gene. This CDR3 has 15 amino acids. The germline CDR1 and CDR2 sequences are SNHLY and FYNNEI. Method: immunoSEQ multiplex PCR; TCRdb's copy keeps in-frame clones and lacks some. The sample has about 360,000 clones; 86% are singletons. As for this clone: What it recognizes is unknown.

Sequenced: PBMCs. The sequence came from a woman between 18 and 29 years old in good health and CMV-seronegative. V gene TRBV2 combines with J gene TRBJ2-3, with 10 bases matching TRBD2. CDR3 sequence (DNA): TGTGCCAGCATTGGCCCTGTAGCGGGGGGAAATACGCAGTATTTT. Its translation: CASIGPVAGGNTQYF.